The clone carrying this T cell receptor (beta chain) was counted between two and nine times. TCRdb used MiXCR to reprocess the 5' RACE reads, holding one entry per CDR3 protein. The table has 55,000 to 70,000 distinct CDR3 sequences, 25% to 30% seen once. CD4+CD45RO+CD25- cells were isolated as memory CD4+ T cells. The clonotype was recovered from a female donor with breast cancer. Sequenced input: tumor-infiltrating memory CD4+ T cells sorted from the breast tumor. Subset given: memory CD4+ T cells, CD4+CD45RO+CD25-.

The CDR3 DNA reads TGTGCCAGCAGCTTGGTAAGGGATCCGACCCTGAACACTGAAGCTTTCTTT. As protein: CASSLVRDPTLNTEAFF. This chain joins TRBV5-6 and TRBJ1-1, with D uncertain. The V and J ends lost 0 bases and 0 bases respectively, with 15 bases between them. Germline V gene lookup returns CDR1 SGHDT and CDR2 YYEEEE. CDR3 length: 17 amino acids.